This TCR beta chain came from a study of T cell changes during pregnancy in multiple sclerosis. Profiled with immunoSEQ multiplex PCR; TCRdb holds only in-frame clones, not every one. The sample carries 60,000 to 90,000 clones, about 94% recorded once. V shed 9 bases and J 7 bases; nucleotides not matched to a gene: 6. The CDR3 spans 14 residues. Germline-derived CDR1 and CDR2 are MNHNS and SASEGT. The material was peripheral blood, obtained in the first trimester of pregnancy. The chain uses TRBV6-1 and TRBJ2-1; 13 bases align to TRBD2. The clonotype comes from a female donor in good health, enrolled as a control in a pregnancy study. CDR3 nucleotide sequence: TGTGCCAGTAAGGGACTAGCGGGACGAAATGAGCAGTTCTTC. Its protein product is CASKGLAGRNEQFF.